The entry that follows covers one T cell receptor beta chain sequence. Its antigen is currently unknown. These data belong to a study of T cell repertoires in cytomegalovirus infection. Across the whole study: Matching HLA type and CMV infection were both indicated by public TCR beta signatures.

Germline CDR1 and CDR2: DFQATT and SNEGSKA (reference sequence). CDR3 length: 13 amino acids. The V and J ends lost 1 base and 1 base respectively, with 7 bases between them. MiXCR was run by TCRdb on the reads, yielding one entry per CDR3 protein. In the table there are 510,000 or so distinct CDR3 sequences, about a quarter of which are singletons. General study findings and limits: Cumulative public TCR beta family frequency identified carriers of CMV plus the relevant HLA. It was HLA-C-restricted CMV-specific TCR beta clonotypes that dominated the response ex vivo.

The sample was PBMCs. The chain combines TRBV20-1 with TRBJ1-1; tentative D call: TRBD1 (6 bases). The origin of this receptor is a human donor in good health (CMV status not recorded). Some clones in this sample may be carry-over from other donors' samples. CDR3 coding DNA: TGCAGTGCTAGAGTGGGGGCGAACACTGAAGCTTTCTTT. Protein sequence: CSARVGANTEAFF.